The 16 T cell receptor beta chains below come from one sample, sequenced in a study of blood T cell repertoires in COVID-19. Clones were sequenced by immunoSEQ multiplex PCR, and TCRdb holds only the in-frame ones, with some missing. The repertoire consists of roughly 220,000 clones, with around 88% occurring once and the leading ten covering 14% to 15%. What was sequenced was PBMCs or T cells enriched from blood (not recorded which). The receptors originated from a woman in her forties or fifties with acute COVID-19.

The J gene is TRBJ1-4, the V gene TRBV5-4; possibly TRBD1 for D (6 bases). Between the trimmed V and J ends, which lost 4 bases and 1 base, there was a span of 14 bases. The CDR3 runs to 16 residues. The germline CDR1 and CDR2 sequences are SGHNT and YYREEE (reference sequence). In DNA form, the CDR3 reads TGTGCCAGCAGCCCCGGACAGACGATAACTAATGAAAAACTGTTTTTT. Its protein product is CASSPGQTITNEKLFF.

The chain combines TRBV4-1 with TRBJ2-4; 9 bases line up with TRBD2. J gave up 7 bases and V 0 bases, and 10 bases lay outside the gene matches. CDR3 size: 17 residues. Germline CDR1 reads MGHRA; CDR2 reads YSYEKL. CDR3 in DNA: TGCGCCAGCAGCCAAGATTACGCGGGAGGGCCGATGAACATTCAGTACTTC. Translating gives CASSQDYAGGPMNIQYF.

The V gene is TRBV19, the J gene TRBJ2-1; 12 bases fit TRBD2. CDR1 is LNHDA, CDR2 SQIVND, per germline (reference sequence). Germline trimming cut 1 base from V and 2 bases from J; bases unmatched to any gene: 0. The CDR3 consists of 16 residues. The CDR3 reads CASSIGLAGAYNEQFF. The CDR3 region has the DNA TGTGCCAGTAGTATAGGACTAGCGGGGGCCTACAATGAGCAGTTCTTC.

The genes are TRBV6-5 and TRBJ1-5; D gene unclear. There are 15 residues in the CDR3. Looked up from germline, CDR1 is MNHEY and CDR2 is SVGAGI. Trimming stripped 2 bases from V and 2 bases from J, with 10 bases between. Here the CDR3 reads CASSYEPTGNQPQHF. DNA of the CDR3: TGTGCCAGCAGTTACGAGCCTACAGGCAATCAGCCCCAGCATTTT.

This chain joins TRBV27 and TRBJ2-1, with D possibly being TRBD2 (6 bases). CDR3 length: 14 residues. CDR1 and CDR2 from the germline V gene are MNHEY and SMNVEV (reference sequence). The ends were cut back, 3 bases at V and 7 bases at J, with 13 bases in the middle. CDR3 bases: TGTGCCAGCAGTTTTTTTGCGGGAACAAATGAGCAGTTCTTC. Protein: CASSFFAGTNEQFF.

J is TRBJ1-2 and V is TRBV4-3, with 8 bases that match TRBD1. From germline, CDR1 is LGHNA and CDR2 YSLEER. The V gene end was trimmed by 6 bases and the J gene end by 8 bases; junction bases not matched to a gene: 11. The CDR3 is made up of 14 amino acids. In DNA, the CDR3 is TGCGCCAGCAGTTATACGGCAGGGGGCTTAGGCTACACCTTC. It specifies CASSYTAGGLGYTF.

V is TRBV19 and J is TRBJ2-3, with 9 bases that match TRBD2. This CDR3 region has 16 residues. Germline V lookup: CDR1 LNHDA, CDR2 SQIVND (reference sequence). V lost 1 base to trimming and J lost 0 bases; unmatched junction nucleotides: 2. CDR3 region: CASSIVGTSSTDTQYF. In nucleotides, the CDR3 is TGTGCCAGTAGTATAGTCGGGACTAGCAGCACAGATACGCAGTATTTT.

This clone was picked up one time. The CDR3 loop is CASSVIGGGGETQYF. DNA of the CDR3: TGTGCCAGCAGCGTAATAGGAGGAGGAGGGGAGACCCAGTACTTC. This sequence joins TRBV9 and TRBJ2-5; weak D call: TRBD2 (6 bases). The germline gives CDR1 SGDLS, CDR2 YYNGEE. The CDR3 has 15 amino acids. Deletions cut 1 base from V and 5 bases from J, with 15 bases between.

J is TRBJ1-2 and V is TRBV12-3 or TRBV12-4; tentative D call: TRBD1 (6 bases). V lost 10 bases and J 8 bases, leaving 17 bases between the germline ends. This CDR3 spans 12 amino acids. In DNA form, the CDR3 reads TGTGCCACCTCGAGGGGGTTGCGGGGCTACACCTTC. Translated, it gives CATSRGLRGYTF.

The chain couples TRBV5-1 to TRBJ2-5, with 7 positions matching TRBD1. V lost 4 bases and J lost 5; bases outside the gene matches: 8. Germline CDR1 reads SGHRS; CDR2 reads YFSETQ. The length of the CDR3 is 14 residues. Here the CDR3 reads CASSTMTGSETQYF. CDR3 bases: TGCGCCAGCAGCACCATGACAGGGAGCGAGACCCAGTACTTC.

The CDR3 reads CASSQRMDSGTYNEQFF. The CDR3 DNA reads as TGCGCCAGCAGCCAAAGGATGGACAGCGGTACCTACAATGAGCAGTTCTTC. The gene calls are TRBV4-1 and TRBJ2-1; D is possibly TRBD1 (6 bases). This CDR3 comprises 17 residues. Trimming took 2 bases from V and 2 from J, leaving 16 bases between them. The germline CDR1 and CDR2 sequences are MGHRA and YSYEKL.

The chain couples TRBV6-5 to TRBJ1-2; D gene unclear. This CDR3 contains 12 residues. V lost 7 bases and J lost 6, with 12 bases in between. Germline values: CDR1 MNHEY, CDR2 SVGAGI. CDR3 sequence: CASTSGLNGYTF. For the CDR3, the DNA is TGTGCCAGCACTTCGGGTCTGAATGGCTACACCTTC.

This chain connects TRBV28 to TRBJ2-4; possibly TRBD2 for D (5 bases). CDR1 and CDR2 from the germline V gene are MDHEN and SYDVKM. The CDR3 is 17 amino acids. Deletions cut 1 base from V and 0 bases from J, with 13 bases between. The CDR3 sequence is CASSLSRLRLAKNIQYF. CDR3 in DNA: TGTGCCAGCAGTTTATCCAGACTAAGACTAGCCAAAAACATTCAGTACTTC.

V is TRBV23-1 and J is TRBJ1-5; 9 nucleotides align to TRBD1. TRBV23-1 is designated an ORF whose function remains uncertain. The length of the CDR3 is 18 residues. V lost 1 base to trimming and J lost 3 bases; unmatched junction nucleotides: 10. CDR3 sequence: CASSQCRGDRVYNQPQHF. The CDR3 nucleotides read TGCGCCAGCAGTCAATGCAGGGGGGACAGGGTATACAATCAGCCCCAGCATTTT.

The V and J genes are TRBV5-1 and TRBJ1-3, with a weak D call TRBD1 (6 bases). There are 16 residues in the CDR3. Germline CDR1 is SGHRS and CDR2 is YFSETQ. Between the trimmed V and J ends, which lost 0 bases and 2 bases, there was a span of 12 bases. The CDR3 region has the DNA TGCGCCAGCAGCTTGGACGCAGGGGCCCCTGGAAACACCATATATTTT. It is translated as CASSLDAGAPGNTIYF.

The rearrangement joins TRBV29-1 to TRBJ1-1; 7 bases align to TRBD1. The CDR3 runs 14 residues. Per germline, CDR1 SQVTM and CDR2 ANQGSEA. J gave up 1 base and V 2 bases, and 4 bases lay outside the gene matches. The CDR3 nucleotides are TGCAGCGTTGAAAGGGGGCAGGCGAACACTGAAGCTTTCTTT. Amino acids: CSVERGQANTEAFF.